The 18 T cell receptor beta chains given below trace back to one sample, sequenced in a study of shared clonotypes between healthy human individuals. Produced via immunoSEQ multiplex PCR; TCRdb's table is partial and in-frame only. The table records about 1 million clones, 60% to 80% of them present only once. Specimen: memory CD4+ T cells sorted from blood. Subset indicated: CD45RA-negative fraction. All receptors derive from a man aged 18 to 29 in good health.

The CDR3 is CASSIALRQNTEAFF. The CDR3 DNA reads as TGTGCCAGTAGTATAGCTTTGAGGCAGAACACTGAAGCTTTCTTT. The chain carries TRBV19 and TRBJ1-1, with D uncertain. V shed 1 base and J shed 1 base, with 10 bases lying between them. The CDR3 has 15 amino acids. Germline V lookup: CDR1 LNHDA, CDR2 SQIVND (reference sequence).

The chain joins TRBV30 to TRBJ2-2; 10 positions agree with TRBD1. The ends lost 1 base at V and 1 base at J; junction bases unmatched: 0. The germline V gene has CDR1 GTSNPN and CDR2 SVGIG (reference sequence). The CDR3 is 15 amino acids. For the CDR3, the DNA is TGTGCCTGGAGTGGGACAGGGGGGAACACCGGGGAGCTGTTTTTT. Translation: CAWSGTGGNTGELFF.

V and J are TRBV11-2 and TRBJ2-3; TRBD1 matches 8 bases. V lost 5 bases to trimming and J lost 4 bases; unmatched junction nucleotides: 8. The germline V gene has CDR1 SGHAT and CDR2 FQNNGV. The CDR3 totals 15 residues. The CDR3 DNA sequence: TGTGCCAGCAGCCGGGGGCAGGGGGCTTCAGATACGCAGTATTTT. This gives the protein CASSRGQGASDTQYF.

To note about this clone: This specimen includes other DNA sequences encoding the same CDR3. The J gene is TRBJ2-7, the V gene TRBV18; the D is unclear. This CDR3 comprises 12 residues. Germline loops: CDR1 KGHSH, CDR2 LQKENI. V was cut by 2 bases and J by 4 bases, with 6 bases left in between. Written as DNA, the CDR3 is TGTGCCAGCTCACCAACTCTTTACGAGCAGTACTTC. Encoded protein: CASSPTLYEQYF.

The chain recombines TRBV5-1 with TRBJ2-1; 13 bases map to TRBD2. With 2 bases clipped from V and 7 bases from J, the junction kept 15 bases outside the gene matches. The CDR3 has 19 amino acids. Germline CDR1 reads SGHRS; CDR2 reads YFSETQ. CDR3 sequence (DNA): TGCGCCAGCAGCTTAGTGGGACTAGCGGGACGACTCGGAGGGAATGAGCAGTTCTTC. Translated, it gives CASSLVGLAGRLGGNEQFF.

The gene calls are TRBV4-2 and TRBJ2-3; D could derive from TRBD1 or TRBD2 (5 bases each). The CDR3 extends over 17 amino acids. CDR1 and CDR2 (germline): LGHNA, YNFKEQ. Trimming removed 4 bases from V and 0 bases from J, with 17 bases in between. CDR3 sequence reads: CASSPTGTPTSTDTQYF. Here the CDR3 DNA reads TGTGCCAGCAGCCCGACCGGGACGCCAACTAGCACAGATACGCAGTATTTT.

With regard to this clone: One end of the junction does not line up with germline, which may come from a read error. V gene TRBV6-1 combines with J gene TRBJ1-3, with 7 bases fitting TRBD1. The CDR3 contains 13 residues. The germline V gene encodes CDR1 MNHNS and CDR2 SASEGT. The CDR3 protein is CASWGQYGNTTYF. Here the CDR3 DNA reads TGTGCCAGCTGGGGACAGTATGGAAACACCACATATTTT.

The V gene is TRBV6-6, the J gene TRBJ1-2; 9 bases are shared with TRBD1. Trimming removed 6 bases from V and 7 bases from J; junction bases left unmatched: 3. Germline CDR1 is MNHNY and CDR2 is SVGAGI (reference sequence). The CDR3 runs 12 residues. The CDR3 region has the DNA TGTGCCAGCAGACCACAGGGGGCTGGCTACACCTTC. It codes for CASRPQGAGYTF.

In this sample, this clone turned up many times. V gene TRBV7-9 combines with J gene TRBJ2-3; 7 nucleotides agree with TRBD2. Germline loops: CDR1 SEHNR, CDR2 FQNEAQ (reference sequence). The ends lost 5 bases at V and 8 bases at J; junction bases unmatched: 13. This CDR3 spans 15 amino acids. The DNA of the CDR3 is TGTGCCAGCAGCCAACTAGGACTAGGAGGAGGTACGCAGTATTTT. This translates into CASSQLGLGGGTQYF.

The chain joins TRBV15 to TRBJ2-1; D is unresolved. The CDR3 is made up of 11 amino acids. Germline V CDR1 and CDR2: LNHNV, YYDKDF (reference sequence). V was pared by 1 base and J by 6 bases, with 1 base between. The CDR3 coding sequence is TGTGCCACCAGCAGAGTCAATGAGCAGTTCTTC. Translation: CATSRVNEQFF.

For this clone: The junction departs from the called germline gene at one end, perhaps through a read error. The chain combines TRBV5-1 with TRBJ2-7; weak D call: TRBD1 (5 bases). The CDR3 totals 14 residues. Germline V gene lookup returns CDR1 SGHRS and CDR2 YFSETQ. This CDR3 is CASTPMGHSCEQYF. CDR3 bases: TGCGCCAGCACCCCCATGGGGCACTCCTGCGAGCAGTACTTC.

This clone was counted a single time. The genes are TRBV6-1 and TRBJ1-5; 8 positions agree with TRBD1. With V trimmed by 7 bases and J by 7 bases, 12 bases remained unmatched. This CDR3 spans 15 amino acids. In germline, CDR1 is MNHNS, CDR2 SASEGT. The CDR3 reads CASILRGTGGQPQHF. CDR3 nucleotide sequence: TGTGCCAGCATCCTGAGAGGGACAGGCGGGCAGCCCCAGCATTTT.

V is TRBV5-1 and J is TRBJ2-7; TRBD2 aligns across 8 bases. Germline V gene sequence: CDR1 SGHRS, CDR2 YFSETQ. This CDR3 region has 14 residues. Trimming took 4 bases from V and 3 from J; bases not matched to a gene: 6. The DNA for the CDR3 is TGCGCCAGCAGCATAATAGCGGGAAACTACGAGCAGTACTTC. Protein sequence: CASSIIAGNYEQYF.

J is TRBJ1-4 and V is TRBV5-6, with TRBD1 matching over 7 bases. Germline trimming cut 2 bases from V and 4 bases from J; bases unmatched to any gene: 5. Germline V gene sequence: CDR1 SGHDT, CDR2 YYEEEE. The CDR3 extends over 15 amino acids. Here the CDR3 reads CASSFYDRDNEKLFF. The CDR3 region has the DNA TGTGCCAGCAGCTTCTATGACAGGGATAATGAAAAACTGTTTTTT.

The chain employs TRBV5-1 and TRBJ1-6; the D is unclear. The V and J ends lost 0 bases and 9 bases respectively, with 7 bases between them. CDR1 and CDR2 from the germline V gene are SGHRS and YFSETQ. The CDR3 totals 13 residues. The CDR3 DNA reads TGCGCCAGCAGCTTGGACCGTGGTTCACCCCTCCACTTT. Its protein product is CASSLDRGSPLHF.

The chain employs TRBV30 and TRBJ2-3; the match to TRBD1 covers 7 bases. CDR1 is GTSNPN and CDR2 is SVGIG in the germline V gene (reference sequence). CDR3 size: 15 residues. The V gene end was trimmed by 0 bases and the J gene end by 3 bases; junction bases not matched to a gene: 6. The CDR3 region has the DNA TGTGCCTGGAGTGTAGGGGGCAGGTCAACAGATACGCAGTATTTT. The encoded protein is CAWSVGGRSTDTQYF.

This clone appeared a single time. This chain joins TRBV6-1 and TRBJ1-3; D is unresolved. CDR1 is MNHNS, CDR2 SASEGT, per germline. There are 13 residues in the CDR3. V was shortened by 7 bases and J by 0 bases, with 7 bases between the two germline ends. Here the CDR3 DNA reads TGTGCCAGCAAGTATTTCTCTGGAAACACCATATATTTT. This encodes CASKYFSGNTIYF.

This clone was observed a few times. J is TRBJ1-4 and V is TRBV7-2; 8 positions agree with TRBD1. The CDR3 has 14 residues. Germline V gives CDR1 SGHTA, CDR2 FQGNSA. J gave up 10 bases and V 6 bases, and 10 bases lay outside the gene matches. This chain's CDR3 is CASRPSGGMVKLFF. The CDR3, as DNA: TGTGCCAGCAGGCCGTCAGGGGGCATGGTAAAACTGTTTTTT.